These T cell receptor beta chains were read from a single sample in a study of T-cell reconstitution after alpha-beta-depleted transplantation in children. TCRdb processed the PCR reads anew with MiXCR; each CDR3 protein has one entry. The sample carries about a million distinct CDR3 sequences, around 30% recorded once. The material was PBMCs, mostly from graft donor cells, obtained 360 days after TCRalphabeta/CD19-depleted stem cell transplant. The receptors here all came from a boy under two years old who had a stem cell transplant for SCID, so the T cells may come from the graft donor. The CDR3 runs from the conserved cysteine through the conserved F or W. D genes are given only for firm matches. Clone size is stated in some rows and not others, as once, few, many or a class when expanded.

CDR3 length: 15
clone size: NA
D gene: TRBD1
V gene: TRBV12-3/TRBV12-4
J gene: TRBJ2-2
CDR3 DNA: TGTGCCAGCATCATGAGGGGGCCACACACCGGGGAGCTGTTTTTT
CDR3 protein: CASIMRGPHTGELFF

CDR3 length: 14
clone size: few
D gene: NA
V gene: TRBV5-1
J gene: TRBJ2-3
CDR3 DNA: TGCGCCAGCAGAAACGGGGATAGCACAGATACGCAGTATTTT
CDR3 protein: CASRNGDSTDTQYF

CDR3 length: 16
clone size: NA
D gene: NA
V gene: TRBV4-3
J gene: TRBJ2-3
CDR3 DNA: TGCGCCAGCAGCCAAGGGATTTTGGACCCCCCAGATACGCAGTATTTT
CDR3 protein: CASSQGILDPPDTQYF

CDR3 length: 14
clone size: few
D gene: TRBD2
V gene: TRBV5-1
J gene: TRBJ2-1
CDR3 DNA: TGCGCCAGCAGCTGGGTAGCGGGATACGGTGAGCAGTTCTTC
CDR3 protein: CASSWVAGYGEQFF

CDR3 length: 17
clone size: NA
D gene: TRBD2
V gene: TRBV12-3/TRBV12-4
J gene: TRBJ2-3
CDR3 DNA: TGTGCCAGCACCGGATGGGCTAGCGGGGTCCGCACAGATACGCAGTATTTT
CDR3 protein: CASTGWASGVRTDTQYF

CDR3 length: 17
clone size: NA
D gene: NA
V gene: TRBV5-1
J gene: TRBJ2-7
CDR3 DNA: TGCGCCAGCAGCTTGGGCTGGGTACTGCCAAGCTCCTACGAGCAGTACTTC
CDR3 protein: CASSLGWVLPSSYEQYF

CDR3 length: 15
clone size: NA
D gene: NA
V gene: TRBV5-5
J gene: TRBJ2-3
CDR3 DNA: TGTGCCAGCAGCTTGGCGGGCCCTCGGGCAGATACGCAGTATTTT
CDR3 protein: CASSLAGPRADTQYF

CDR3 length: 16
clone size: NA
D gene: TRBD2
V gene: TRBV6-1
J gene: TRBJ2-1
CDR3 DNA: TGTGCCAGCAGTGAAACCATAGCGGGGGGGCGGAATGAGCAGTTCTTC
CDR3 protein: CASSETIAGGRNEQFF

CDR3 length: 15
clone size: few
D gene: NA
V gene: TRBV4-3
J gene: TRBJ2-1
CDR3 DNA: TGCGCCAGCAGCCAAGAAAACGGGGGGCTCAATGAGCAGTTCTTC
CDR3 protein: CASSQENGGLNEQFF

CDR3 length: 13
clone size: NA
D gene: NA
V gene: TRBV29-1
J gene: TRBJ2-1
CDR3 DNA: TGCAGCGTTGATTTTTTGCAGAACAATGAGCAGTTCTTC
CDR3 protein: CSVDFLQNNEQFF

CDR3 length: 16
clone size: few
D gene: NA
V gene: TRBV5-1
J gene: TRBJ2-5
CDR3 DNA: TGCGCCAGCAGCGGAAAAACCGGGACGTCGTCCGAGACCCAGTACTTC
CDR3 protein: CASSGKTGTSSETQYF